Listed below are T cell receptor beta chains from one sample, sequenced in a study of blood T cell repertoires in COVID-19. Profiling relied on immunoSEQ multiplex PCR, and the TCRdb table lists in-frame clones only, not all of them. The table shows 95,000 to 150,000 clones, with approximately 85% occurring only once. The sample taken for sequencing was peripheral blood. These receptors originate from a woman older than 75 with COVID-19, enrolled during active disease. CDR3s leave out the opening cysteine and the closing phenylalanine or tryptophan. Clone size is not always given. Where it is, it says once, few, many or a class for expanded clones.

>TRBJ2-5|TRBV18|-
ASSPRTSGAFPETQY
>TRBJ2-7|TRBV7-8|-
ASSRDYLAEQY
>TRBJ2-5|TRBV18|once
ASSPNADETQY
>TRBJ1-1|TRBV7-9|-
ASSLGMRTGIAEAF
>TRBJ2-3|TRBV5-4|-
ASSFQSSGGRWLGSDTQY
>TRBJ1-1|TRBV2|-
ASSQRTVEAF
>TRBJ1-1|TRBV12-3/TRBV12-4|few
ASSLGQSAF
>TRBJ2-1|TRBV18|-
ASSQWTSGSNPYNEQF
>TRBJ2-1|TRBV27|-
ASSLGIAGGDNEQF
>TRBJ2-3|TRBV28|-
ASSTAAGTGTPGDTQY
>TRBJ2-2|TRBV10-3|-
AVLQTSVGTGELF
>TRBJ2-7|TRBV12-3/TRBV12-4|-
ASRASGVYEQY
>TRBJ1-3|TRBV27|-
ASRQGLGNTIY
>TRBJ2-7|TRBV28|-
ASSFRPGSAGGYEQY
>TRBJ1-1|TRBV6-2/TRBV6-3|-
ASSYSIVRRQNTEAF
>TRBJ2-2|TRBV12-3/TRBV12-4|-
ASSLLDTGELF
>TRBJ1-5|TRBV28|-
ASSAYTGGGQPQH
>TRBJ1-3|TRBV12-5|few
ASGLALTSSGNTIY
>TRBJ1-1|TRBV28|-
ASSLSWGQDTEAF
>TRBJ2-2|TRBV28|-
AIPQGYLNTGELF
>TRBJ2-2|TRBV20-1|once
SASPGRGDTGELF
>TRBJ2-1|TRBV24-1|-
ATSDPSAGGPNEQF
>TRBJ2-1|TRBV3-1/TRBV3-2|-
ASSSLSGRRNNEQF
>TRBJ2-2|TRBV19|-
ASSQPSGVRGRDGELF
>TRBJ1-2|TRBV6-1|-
ASSDTGGNYGYT
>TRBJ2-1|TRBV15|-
ATSSSTGTKQF
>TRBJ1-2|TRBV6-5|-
ASSGLGGAYGYT
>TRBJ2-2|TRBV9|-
ASSVAVAGGTGELF
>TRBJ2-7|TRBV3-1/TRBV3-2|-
ASSQTIRGSGEQY
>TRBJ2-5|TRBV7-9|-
ASSPRVSRGETQY
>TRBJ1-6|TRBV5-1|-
ASSLDPSSYNSPLH
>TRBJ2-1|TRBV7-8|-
ASSPIRVNNEQF
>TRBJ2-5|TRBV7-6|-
ASSLGSRESSYQETQY
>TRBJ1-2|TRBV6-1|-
ASSEVETGSYGYT
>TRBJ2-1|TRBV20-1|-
SAREDKEQF
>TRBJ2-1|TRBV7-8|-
ASSLESVTKGEQF
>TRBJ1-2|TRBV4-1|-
ASSQVSRDGYT
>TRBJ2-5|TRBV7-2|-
ASSGRQGIRQETQY
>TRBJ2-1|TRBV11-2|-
ASSSGQGKNEQF
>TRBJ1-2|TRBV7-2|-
ASSLGLRTAYGYT
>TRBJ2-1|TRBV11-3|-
ASSLGTRSNEQF
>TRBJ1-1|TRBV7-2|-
ASSPMRGQKNTEAF
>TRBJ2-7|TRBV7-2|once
ASSLRTRDNYEQY
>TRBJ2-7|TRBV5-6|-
ASSVGTAIEQY
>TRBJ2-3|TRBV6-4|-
ASSDRGGSSADTQY
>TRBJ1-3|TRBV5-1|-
ASSYQTGDGNTIY
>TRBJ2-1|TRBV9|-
ASSASGIGYNEQF
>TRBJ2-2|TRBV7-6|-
ASSMLAGGKSGELF
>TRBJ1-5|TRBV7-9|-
ASSHGDRGDQPQH
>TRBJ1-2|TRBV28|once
ASSSGTHGYT
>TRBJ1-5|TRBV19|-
ASTKEAGLNQPQH
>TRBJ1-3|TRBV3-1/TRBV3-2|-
ASRQGGFGNTIY
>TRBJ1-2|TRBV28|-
ASSFTGDGALDGYT
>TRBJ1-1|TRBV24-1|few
ATSGDTEAF